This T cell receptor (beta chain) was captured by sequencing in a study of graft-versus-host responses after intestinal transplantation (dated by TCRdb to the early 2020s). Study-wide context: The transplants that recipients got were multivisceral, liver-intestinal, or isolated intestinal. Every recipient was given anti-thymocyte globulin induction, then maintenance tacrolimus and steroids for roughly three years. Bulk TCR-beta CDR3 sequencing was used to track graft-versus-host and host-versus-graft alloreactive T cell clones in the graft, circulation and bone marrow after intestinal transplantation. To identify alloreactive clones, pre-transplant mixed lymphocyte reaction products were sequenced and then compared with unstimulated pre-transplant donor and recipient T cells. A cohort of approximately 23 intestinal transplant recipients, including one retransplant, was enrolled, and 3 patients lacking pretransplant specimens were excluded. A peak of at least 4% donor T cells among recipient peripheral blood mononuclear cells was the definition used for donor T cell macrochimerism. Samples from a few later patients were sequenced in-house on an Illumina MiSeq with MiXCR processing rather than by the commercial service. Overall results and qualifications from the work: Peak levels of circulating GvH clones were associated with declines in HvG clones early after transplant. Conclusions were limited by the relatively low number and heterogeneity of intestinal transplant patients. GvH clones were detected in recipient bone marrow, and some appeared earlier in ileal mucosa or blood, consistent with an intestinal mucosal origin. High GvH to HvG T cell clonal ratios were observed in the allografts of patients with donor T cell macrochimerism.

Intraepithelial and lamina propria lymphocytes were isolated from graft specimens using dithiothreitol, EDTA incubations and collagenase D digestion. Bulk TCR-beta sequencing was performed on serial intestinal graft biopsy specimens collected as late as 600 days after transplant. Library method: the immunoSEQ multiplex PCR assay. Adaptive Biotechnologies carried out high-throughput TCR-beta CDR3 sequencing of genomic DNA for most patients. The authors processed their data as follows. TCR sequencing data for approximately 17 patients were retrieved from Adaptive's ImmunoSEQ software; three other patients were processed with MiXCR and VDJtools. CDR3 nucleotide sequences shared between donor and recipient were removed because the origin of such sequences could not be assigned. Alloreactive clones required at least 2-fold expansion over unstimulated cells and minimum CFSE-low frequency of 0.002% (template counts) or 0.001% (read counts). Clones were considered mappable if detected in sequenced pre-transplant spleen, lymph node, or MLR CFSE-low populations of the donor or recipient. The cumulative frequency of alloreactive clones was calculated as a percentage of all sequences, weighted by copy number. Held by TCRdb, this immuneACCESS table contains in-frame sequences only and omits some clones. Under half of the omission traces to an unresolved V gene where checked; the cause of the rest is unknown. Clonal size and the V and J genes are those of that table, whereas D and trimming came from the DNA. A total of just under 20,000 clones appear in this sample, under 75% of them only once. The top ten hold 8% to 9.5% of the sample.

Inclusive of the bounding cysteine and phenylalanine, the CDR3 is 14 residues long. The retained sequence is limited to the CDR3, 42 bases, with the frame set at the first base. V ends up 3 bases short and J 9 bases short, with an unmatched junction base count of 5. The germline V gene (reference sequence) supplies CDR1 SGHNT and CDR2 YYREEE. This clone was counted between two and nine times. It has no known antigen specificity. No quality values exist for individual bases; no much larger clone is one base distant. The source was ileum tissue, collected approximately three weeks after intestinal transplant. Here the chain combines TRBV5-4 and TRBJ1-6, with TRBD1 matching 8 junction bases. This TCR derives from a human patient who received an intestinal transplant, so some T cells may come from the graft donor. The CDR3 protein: CASSSGGVGSPLHF. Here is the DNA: TGTGCCAGCAGCTCAGGGGGCGTAGGTTCACCCCTCCACTTT.